This TCR beta chain was captured in a study of blood T cell repertoires in COVID-19. The wider study: Samples of COVID-19 (acute and convalescent) were obtained from the United States, Italy and Spain. Sample material is recorded as cDNA or gDNA derived from T cells, B-cell-depleted T cells, or PBMCs.

Authors' methods: Amplification with reference gene primers provided the estimates of nucleated cell counts. This table comes from immunoSEQ multiplex PCR, and its TCRdb copy is limited to in-frame clones, with some not included. The V and J calls and clone size were taken over from that table, and D and trimming were inferred from the DNA. The sample contains tens of thousands of clones, about 91% of which appear only once. This receptor was identified in a man aged 50 to 60 with active COVID-19. Sequenced: peripheral blood.

The CDR3 spells CASSTEPVTGVYEQFF. CDR3 coding DNA: TGTGCCAGCAGTACCGAACCCGTGACAGGGGTCTATGAGCAGTTCTTC. The V and J genes are TRBV6-6 and TRBJ2-1; 8 bases are a match to TRBD1. The junction had 14 bases not matched to a gene; V was cut back by 5 bases and J by 8 bases. Per the germline V gene, CDR1 is MNHNY and CDR2 is SVGAGI (reference sequence). The CDR3 consists of 16 residues.